This TCR beta chain stems from a study of blood T cell repertoires in COVID-19. Background on the study: Samples taken during acute and convalescent COVID-19 were collected in the United States, Italy and Spain. Sources were T cells, B-cell-depleted T cells, or PBMCs; the material itself was cDNA or gDNA.

Original analysis: Amplified reference gene primers provided the basis for estimating nucleated cell counts. Assay: immunoSEQ multiplex PCR; the TCRdb copy retains only in-frame clones and omits some. V and J calls and clone size are those listed in that table; D and trimming were worked out from the DNA. This table holds around 340,000 clones, roughly nine tenths found once. The Seattle patients joined while their infection was active and were tracked longitudinally afterward. The CDR3 extends over 15 amino acids. Trimming left V 2 bases short and J 0 bases short, with 11 bases between. Germline loops: CDR1 SGHRS, CDR2 YFSETQ.

This sequence joins TRBV5-1 and TRBJ2-5; D ambiguous. The sample comprised peripheral blood. This TCR derives from a woman in her sixties or seventies with COVID-19, enrolled during active disease. The CDR3 sequence is CASSFPLADQETQYF. CDR3 bases: TGCGCCAGCAGCTTCCCCTTGGCAGACCAAGAGACCCAGTACTTC.